This T cell receptor (beta chain) appears in the sequencing data of a study of post-analysis software for immune sequencing data (dated by TCRdb to 2014 to 2015). With respect to the entire study: The recorded disease courses included relapsing-remitting, secondary progressive and progressive-relapsing multiple sclerosis, and some patients had no subtype annotation. Patient repertoires were compared against about a dozen previously published healthy control repertoires from donors aged about 6 to 26 years. A subset of samples was prepared in parallel using single-end sample barcoding, then pooled and co-amplified after Illumina adapter ligation. What the work shows at the level of the full study, not this receptor alone: Strong co-clustering of samples prepared in the same batch was shown by direct clustering with F measure, prompting a batch-effect correction. About 5 TRBV segments, including TRBV5-6, TRBV5-1 and TRBV20-1, were significantly more frequent in patients than controls. The control group was slightly older than the multiple sclerosis patient group. Compared with controls, multiple sclerosis patients had significantly lower normalized Chao1 diversity, a finding suggesting substantial peripheral T-cell clonal expansion.

Points on this clonotype: Its antigen is currently not known. Base qualities are not recorded, but no much larger clone differs from it by a single base.

The germline V gene specifies LGHNA as CDR1 and YSLEER as CDR2. At the junction V is shortened by 0 bases and J by 3 bases, with 15 bases in between. Measured from the cysteine to the phenylalanine, the CDR3 is 17 residues long. CDR3 DNA only is kept here, 51 bases in frame from base 1. Libraries came from PCR. TCRdb records Illumina HiSeq 2500 as the sequencer. To reduce PCR and sequencing biases, unique molecular identifiers were incorporated into the TCR beta cDNA libraries. Per 1 to 10 million input T cells, approximately 500,000 cDNA molecules were obtained, such that each molecule approximated one T cell. The patient libraries were prepared and sequenced with the same protocol used for the earlier healthy control dataset. Within a given batch, samples were prepared together, multiplexed and sequenced on the same HiSeq lane. The source study handled its data this way. Raw barcoded reads were processed with MIGEC, discarding single-read molecular identifier groups before consensus assembly and CDR3 extraction. Clonotype tables were post-analysed with VDJtools, and diversity was normalized by down-sampling all datasets to the smallest sample size. Repertoire overlap clustering matched CDR3 amino acid but not nucleotide sequences to correct batch-related cross-sample contamination. TCRdb reanalyzed the raw reads on its own, using fastp at Q25 for trimming and MiXCR for clone calling, and kept in-frame beta chains. Each record represents a unique CDR3 protein, reported with the most common genes and DNA among its rows. The V and J calls come from TCRdb's annotation, not from the publication. Within this sample are about 760,000 distinct CDR3 sequences, with roughly 29% of them counted one time only. The ten largest clones take up roughly 0.57% of the sample.

To demonstrate the VDJtools post-analysis software, TCR beta repertoires were profiled from the peripheral blood of about 14 young patients with multiple sclerosis. The patients with multiple sclerosis were children and adolescents between 6 and 15 years of age. The sample was blood. The chain joins TRBV4-3 to TRBJ2-1; the D gene is perhaps TRBD2, from 5 matching bases. This TCR was sampled from a girl between 10 and 17 years old with multiple sclerosis. At the DNA level, the sequence is TGCGCCAGCAGCCAAGAGGGCCCAGCGGCACTCTACAATGAGCAGTTCTTC. It translates as CASSQEGPAALYNEQFF.